The rows below give T cell receptor beta chains drawn from one sample of a study of blood T cell repertoires in COVID-19. TCRdb's table, derived via immunoSEQ multiplex PCR, lists solely in-frame clones and lacks some. The profile shows more than 150,000 clones, roughly 76% of them singletons. Sequenced: peripheral blood. These receptors originate from a woman older than 75 with COVID-19, enrolled during active disease. CDR3s include the opening cysteine and the closing phenylalanine or tryptophan. A D gene is named only where the DNA matches it firmly. Expanded clones get a size class; other rows say once, few or many, or leave the size out.

. | 13 | TRBJ2-4 | . | TRBV5-6 | TGTGCCAGCAGCTTTTCTTACTTAAACATTCAGTACTTC | CASSFSYLNIQYF
. | 13 | TRBJ1-2 | . | TRBV19 | TGTGCCAGCAAAATCCAGGGCTCCTATGGCTACACCTTC | CASKIQGSYGYTF
TRBD1 | 14 | TRBJ1-2 | . | TRBV28 | TGTGCCAGCATTGACAGGGGGCCTAGCTATGGCTACACCTTC | CASIDRGPSYGYTF
. | 13 | TRBJ1-1 | . | TRBV7-9 | TGTGCCAGCAGCTTAGCAGTCAGGGGTGGGGCTTTCTTT | CASSLAVRGGAFF
TRBD1 | 15 | TRBJ1-5 | . | TRBV5-1 | TGCGCCAGCAGCTTGGCCGGACAGGGCGGACAGCCCCAGCATTTT | CASSLAGQGGQPQHF
TRBD1 | 16 | TRBJ2-3 | . | TRBV11-2 | TGTGCCAGCAGCTTAGATCGGGACAGGGGTACAAATACGCAGTATTTT | CASSLDRDRGTNTQYF
. | 14 | TRBJ2-3 | . | TRBV29-1 | TGCAGCGTTGAAGATAGCCAGGGCCGAGATACGCAGTATTTT | CSVEDSQGRDTQYF
. | 14 | TRBJ1-5 | . | TRBV7-6 | TGTGCCAGCAGTCGGAGCAGTTTCAATCAGCCCCAGCATTTT | CASSRSSFNQPQHF
. | 15 | TRBJ1-1 | . | TRBV6-4 | TGTGCCAGCATTCTCGAGGGGACAAGGGAAGACGAAGCTTTCTTT | CASILEGTREDEAFF
TRBD1 | 15 | TRBJ1-4 | . | TRBV3-1/TRBV3-2 | TGTGCCAGCAGCCAAGTGACAGGGTCTAATGAAAAACTGTTTTTT | CASSQVTGSNEKLFF
. | 13 | TRBJ2-4 | . | TRBV12-3/TRBV12-4 | TGTGCCAGCAGTTCTCCAGGGGTTAGGATTCAGTACTTC | CASSSPGVRIQYF
TRBD1 | 17 | TRBJ2-2 | . | TRBV7-9 | TGTGCCAGCAGCTTAAACAGGGGCCCCTTTCGCCTCGGGGAGCTGTTTTTT | CASSLNRGPFRLGELFF
TRBD1 | 16 | TRBJ1-1 | . | TRBV6-5 | TGTGCCAGCAGTTACTCTTTTCCAGGACAGGGTAATCCGGCTTTCTTT | CASSYSFPGQGNPAFF
. | 11 | TRBJ1-2 | . | TRBV20-1 | TGCAGTGCTAGTGGGGGAGCCGGCTACACCTTC | CSASGGAGYTF
. | 12 | TRBJ2-7 | . | TRBV7-9 | TGTGCCAGCAGCCCGGGCTCCTACGAGCAGTACTTC | CASSPGSYEQYF
TRBD1 | 13 | TRBJ1-2 | . | TRBV2 | TGTGCCAGTAACGGACAGGGGGCCTCCGGCTACACCTTC | CASNGQGASGYTF
. | 16 | TRBJ2-7 | few | TRBV5-6 | TGTGCCAGCAGCTTGGAGTGGCAGGGGGGCTCCTACGAGCAGTACTTC | CASSLEWQGGSYEQYF
. | 14 | TRBJ1-1 | once | TRBV6-5 | TGTGCCAGCAGCCGTGACAGGCTGAACACTGAAGCTTTCTTT | CASSRDRLNTEAFF
TRBD1 | 16 | TRBJ1-2 | . | TRBV5-1 | TGCGCCAGCAGTATGCGGACAGGGGGATCGAGCTATGGCTACACCTTC | CASSMRTGGSSYGYTF
TRBD1 | 14 | TRBJ1-2 | . | TRBV19 | TGTGCCAGTAGAAGTGGACAGGGGAACTATGGCTACACCTTC | CASRSGQGNYGYTF
. | 15 | TRBJ1-6 | . | TRBV5-4 | TGTGCCAGCAGCTTGGTGGGGGCGAATAATTCACCCCTCCACTTT | CASSLVGANNSPLHF
TRBD2 | 15 | TRBJ2-7 | . | TRBV7-9 | TGTGCCAGCAGCAAAGTGACTAGCGGGGCCTACGAGCAGTACTTC | CASSKVTSGAYEQYF
TRBD2 | 14 | TRBJ2-3 | few | TRBV9 | TGTGCCAGCAGCGTGCGGGGGGATAGAGATACGCAGTATTTT | CASSVRGDRDTQYF
TRBD1 | 15 | TRBJ1-1 | . | TRBV10-3 | TGTGCCATCAGTGACCTGGGACAGGGGGCAGGTGAAGCTTTCTTT | CAISDLGQGAGEAFF
TRBD1 | 14 | TRBJ2-5 | . | TRBV7-9 | TGTGCCAGCAGCCGAATCGACAGGGAAGAGACCCAGTACTTC | CASSRIDREETQYF
. | 11 | TRBJ2-5 | . | TRBV21-1 | TGTGCCAGCATCAGGCAAGAGACCCAGTACTTC | CASIRQETQYF
TRBD1 | 16 | TRBJ2-1 | . | TRBV6-5 | TGTGCCAGCAGTTACGCACAGGGGATTTCCTACAATGAGCAGTTCTTC | CASSYAQGISYNEQFF
TRBD1 | 14 | TRBJ2-1 | . | TRBV2 | TGTGCCAGCGGGACCGGGACAGCCTACAATGAGCAGTTCTTC | CASGTGTAYNEQFF
TRBD1 | 13 | TRBJ1-1 | . | TRBV15 | TGTGCCACCAGCAGGGGGACAGGGGTTGAAGCTTTCTTT | CATSRGTGVEAFF
TRBD2 | 15 | TRBJ2-5 | . | TRBV5-1 | TGCGCCAGCAGCTTAACTAGCGGGAGTTTCGAGACCCAGTACTTC | CASSLTSGSFETQYF
TRBD2 | 17 | TRBJ2-5 | few | TRBV5-1 | TGCGCCAGCAGCTTGGAGGGACTAGCGGTGCCCCAAGAGACCCAGTACTTC | CASSLEGLAVPQETQYF
. | 11 | TRBJ1-2 | few | TRBV11-1 | TGTGCCAGCAGCTCCCCAGATGGCTACACCTTC | CASSSPDGYTF
. | 14 | TRBJ2-7 | . | TRBV19 | TGTGCCAGTAGTAAAACAGAAGATTCCTACGAGCAGTACTTC | CASSKTEDSYEQYF
TRBD1 | 13 | TRBJ2-7 | . | TRBV28 | TGTGCCAGCAAGAGGACAGGGGCCTACGAGCAGTACTTC | CASKRTGAYEQYF
. | 14 | TRBJ1-2 | . | TRBV19 | TGTGCCAGTAGTATTGGGCAGGGGTACTATGGCTACACCTTC | CASSIGQGYYGYTF
. | 15 | TRBJ2-7 | . | TRBV7-9 | TGTGCCAGCAGCTTAGAACAGGTCCCCTCCTACGAGCAGTACTTC | CASSLEQVPSYEQYF
. | 14 | TRBJ2-3 | . | TRBV23-1 | TGCGCCAGCAGTCCGAGGGCTAGCACAGATACGCAGTATTTT | CASSPRASTDTQYF
TRBD1 | 18 | TRBJ2-3 | few | TRBV6-1 | TGTGCCAGCAGTGAAGCGTATTATACAGGGGCCAACACAGATACGCAGTATTTT | CASSEAYYTGANTDTQYF
. | 18 | TRBJ2-2 | . | TRBV11-2 | TGTGCCAGCAGATTAAGATCCCCATCTGACAGGAACACCGGGGAGCTGTTTTTT | CASRLRSPSDRNTGELFF
. | 12 | TRBJ1-5 | . | TRBV12-3/TRBV12-4 | TGTGCCAGCAGTTGGCGCAATCAGCCCCAGCATTTT | CASSWRNQPQHF
TRBD2 | 16 | TRBJ2-7 | . | TRBV10-3 | TGTGCCATCAGTGACCCGACTAGCGGGGGACCGGGGGAGCAGTACTTC | CAISDPTSGGPGEQYF
. | 14 | TRBJ2-3 | . | TRBV6-6 | TGTGCCAGCAGTTTTTGGACTCGCACAGATACGCAGTATTTT | CASSFWTRTDTQYF
. | 16 | TRBJ2-1 | . | TRBV5-8 | TGTGCCAGCAGCTTGATAGGACAGAACATCTACAATGAGCAGTTCTTC | CASSLIGQNIYNEQFF
. | 18 | TRBJ2-1 | . | TRBV7-8 | TGTGCCAGCAGCTTAGCACCAGGGCCGAACATAAGAGACAATGAGCAGTTCTTC | CASSLAPGPNIRDNEQFF
TRBD1 | 14 | TRBJ1-2 | . | TRBV6-5 | TGTGCCAGCAGTTTACAGGGGGCGGGCTATGGCTACACCTTC | CASSLQGAGYGYTF
TRBD2 | 17 | TRBJ2-3 | . | TRBV10-2 | TGCGCCACTAGAGGGGGGACTAGCCAACGGGTGGTAGATACGCAGTATTTT | CATRGGTSQRVVDTQYF
. | 12 | TRBJ2-5 | . | TRBV5-4 | TGTGCCAGCAGGGGCGCTTCAGCGACCCAGTACTTC | CASRGASATQYF
TRBD1 | 17 | TRBJ1-5 | . | TRBV15 | TGTGCCACCAGCAGAGATCTCACATCAGGGGGGACTCAGCCCCAGCATTTT | CATSRDLTSGGTQPQHF
TRBD2 | 16 | TRBJ2-3 | . | TRBV6-2/TRBV6-3 | TGTGCCAGCAGTTCTCGGTGGGGGGGGATCACAGATACGCAGTATTTT | CASSSRWGGITDTQYF
TRBD2 | 17 | TRBJ2-2 | . | TRBV27 | TGTGCCAGCAGTTCCCTCTACGGGACTAGCGCCACCGGGGAGCTGTTTTTT | CASSSLYGTSATGELFF
TRBD1 | 16 | TRBJ2-5 | . | TRBV19 | TGTGCCAGTAGTATTAGGGGCTCAGGGGGCGAAGAGACCCAGTACTTC | CASSIRGSGGEETQYF
TRBD1 | 14 | TRBJ1-5 | once | TRBV19 | TGTGCCAGTAGAAGGACAGGGGCAGATCAGCCCCAGCATTTT | CASRRTGADQPQHF
. | 15 | TRBJ2-7 | . | TRBV27 | TGTGCCAGCAGCCTCCTACGCGGGGAGGCCTACGAGCAGTACTTC | CASSLLRGEAYEQYF